This T cell receptor beta chain is from a study of blood T cell repertoires in COVID-19. Authors' methods: Using reference gene primer amplification, nucleated cell counts were estimated. Repertoires were generated with immunoSEQ multiplex PCR, while TCRdb's copy carries only in-frame clones and drops some. V and J calls plus clone size are reproduced from that table; the DNA served to infer D and trimming. The sample carries some 46,000 clones, approximately 88% recorded once. Germline CDR1 is SNHLY and CDR2 is FYNNEI. V gave up 4 bases and J gave up 5 bases; unmatched junction bases: 5. This CDR3 spans 13 amino acids.

The sample was peripheral blood. The rearrangement uses TRBV2 and TRBJ2-7, with 7 bases lining up with TRBD1. This clonotype was sampled from a man aged 50 or older with acute or convalescent COVID-19. CDR3 DNA sequence: TGTGCCAGCAGTGTGGACAGGCCCCACGAGCAGTACTTC. Translated, it gives CASSVDRPHEQYF.